This T cell receptor beta chain derives from a study of CD8+ T cells in alopecia areata. This CDR3 has 14 residues. Losses at the gene ends were 7 bases for V and 6 bases for J; bases not matched to a gene: 4. The germline V gene encodes CDR1 MDHEN and CDR2 SYDVKM. The authors extracted RNA and reverse transcribed it into cDNA as the sequencing template. The method was immunoSEQ multiplex PCR; TCRdb's version includes in-frame clones alone and lacks a portion of them. The sample yields 200,000 or so clones, about three fifths seen once. Treatment in this sample: oral pan-JAK inhibitor, 5-10 mg twice daily.

This receptor was identified in a human donor with alopecia areata. Material: CD4+ T cells sorted from blood, obtained at week 24, from a patient treated with tofacitinib. The V gene is TRBV28, the J gene TRBJ2-4; the match to TRBD2 covers 12 bases. CDR3 DNA sequence: TGTGCCAGCAAACTGACTAGCGGGAGAAACATTCAGTACTTC. This gives the protein CASKLTSGRNIQYF. The complete variable domain, with remaining parts taken from reference TRBV28 and TRBJ2-4, reads DVKVTQSSRYLVKRTGEKVFLECVQDMDHENMFWYRQDPGLGLRLIYFSYDVKMKEKGDIPEGYSVSREKKERFSLILESASTNQTSMYLCASKLTSGRNIQYFGAGTRLSVL.